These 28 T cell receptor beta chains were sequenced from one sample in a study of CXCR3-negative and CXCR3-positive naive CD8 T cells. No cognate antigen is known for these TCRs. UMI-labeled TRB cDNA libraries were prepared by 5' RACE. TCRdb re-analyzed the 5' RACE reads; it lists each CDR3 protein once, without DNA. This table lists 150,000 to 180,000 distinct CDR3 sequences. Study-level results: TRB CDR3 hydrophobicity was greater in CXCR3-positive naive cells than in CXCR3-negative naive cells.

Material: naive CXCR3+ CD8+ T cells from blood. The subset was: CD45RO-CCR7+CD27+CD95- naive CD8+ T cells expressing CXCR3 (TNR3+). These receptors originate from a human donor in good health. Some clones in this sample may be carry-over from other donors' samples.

The CDR3 spells CSARDRVAKNIQYF. The chain combines TRBV20-1 with TRBJ2-4. This CDR3 has 14 amino acids. Germline V gene lookup returns CDR1 DFQATT and CDR2 SNEGSKA (reference sequence).

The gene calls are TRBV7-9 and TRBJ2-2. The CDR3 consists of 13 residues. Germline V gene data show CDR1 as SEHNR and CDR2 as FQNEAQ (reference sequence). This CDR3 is CASSDENTGELFF. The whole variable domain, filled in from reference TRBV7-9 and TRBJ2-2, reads DTGVSQNPRHKITKRGQNVTFRCDPISEHNRLYWYRQTLGQGPEFLTYFQNEAQLEKSRLLSDRFSAERPKGSFSTLEIQRTEQGDSAMYLCASSDENTGELFFGEGSRLTVL.

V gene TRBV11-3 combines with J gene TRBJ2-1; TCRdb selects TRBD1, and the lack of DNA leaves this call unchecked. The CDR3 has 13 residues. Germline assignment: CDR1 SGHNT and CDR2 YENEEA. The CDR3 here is CASSSTGRNEQFF.

The CDR3 sequence: CASSLGTVSYNSPLHF. This chain joins TRBV12-3 or TRBV12-4 and TRBJ1-6. This CDR3 is 16 amino acids long.

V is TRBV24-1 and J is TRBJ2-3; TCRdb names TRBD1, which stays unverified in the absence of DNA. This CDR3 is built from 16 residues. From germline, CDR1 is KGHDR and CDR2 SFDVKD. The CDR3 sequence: CATSDVRDRELDTQYF.

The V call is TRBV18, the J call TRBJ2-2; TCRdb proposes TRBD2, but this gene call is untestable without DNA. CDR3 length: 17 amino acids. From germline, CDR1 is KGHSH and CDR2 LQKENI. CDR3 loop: CASSHGRAVQNTGELFF.

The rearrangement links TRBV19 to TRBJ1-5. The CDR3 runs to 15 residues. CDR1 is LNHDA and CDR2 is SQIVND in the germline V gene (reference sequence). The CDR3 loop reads CASSTSTGGNQPQHF.

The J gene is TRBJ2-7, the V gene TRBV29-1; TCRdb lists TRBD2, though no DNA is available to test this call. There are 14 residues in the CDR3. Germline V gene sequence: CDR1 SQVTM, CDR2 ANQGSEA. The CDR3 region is CSVEESGREYEQYF.

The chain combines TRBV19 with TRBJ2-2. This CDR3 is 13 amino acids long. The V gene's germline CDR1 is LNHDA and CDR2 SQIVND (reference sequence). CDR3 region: CASSMSLTGELFF.

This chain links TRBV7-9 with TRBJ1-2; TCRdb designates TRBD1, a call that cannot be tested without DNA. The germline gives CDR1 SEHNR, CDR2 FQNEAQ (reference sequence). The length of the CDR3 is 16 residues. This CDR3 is CASEGSVWTGVYGYTF.

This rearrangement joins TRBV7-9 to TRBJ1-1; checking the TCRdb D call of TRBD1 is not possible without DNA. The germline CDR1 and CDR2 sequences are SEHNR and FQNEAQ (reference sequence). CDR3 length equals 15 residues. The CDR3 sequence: CASSAISTGNTEAFF.

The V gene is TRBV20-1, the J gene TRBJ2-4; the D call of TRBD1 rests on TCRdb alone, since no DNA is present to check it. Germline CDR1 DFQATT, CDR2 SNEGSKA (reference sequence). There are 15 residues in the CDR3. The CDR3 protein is CSASEGTGSAYIQYF.

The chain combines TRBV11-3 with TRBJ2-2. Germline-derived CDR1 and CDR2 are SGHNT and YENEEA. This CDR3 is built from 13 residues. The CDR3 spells CASRHSNTGELFF.

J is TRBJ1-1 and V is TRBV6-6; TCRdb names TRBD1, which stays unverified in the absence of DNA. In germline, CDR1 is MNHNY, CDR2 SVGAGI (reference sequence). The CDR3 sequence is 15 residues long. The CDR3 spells CASSFLTGKNTEAFF.

The CDR3 is CASRTPGNTEAFF. The chain has TRBV7-9 and TRBJ1-1. Germline assignment: CDR1 SEHNR and CDR2 FQNEAQ (reference sequence). This CDR3 has 13 residues.

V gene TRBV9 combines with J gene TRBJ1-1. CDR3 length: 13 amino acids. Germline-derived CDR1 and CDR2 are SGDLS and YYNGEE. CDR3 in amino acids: CASSVEGYTEAFF.

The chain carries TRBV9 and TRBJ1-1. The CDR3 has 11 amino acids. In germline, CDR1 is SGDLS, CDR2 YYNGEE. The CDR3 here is CASSDGGLAFF.

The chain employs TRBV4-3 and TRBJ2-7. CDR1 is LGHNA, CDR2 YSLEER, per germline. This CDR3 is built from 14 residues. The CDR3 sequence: CASSQAEGLYEQYF.

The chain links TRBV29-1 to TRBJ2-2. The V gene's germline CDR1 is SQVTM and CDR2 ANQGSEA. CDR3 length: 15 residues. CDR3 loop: CSVEVVGSNTGELFF.

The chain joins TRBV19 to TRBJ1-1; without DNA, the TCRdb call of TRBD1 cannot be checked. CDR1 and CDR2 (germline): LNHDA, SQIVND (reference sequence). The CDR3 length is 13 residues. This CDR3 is CASTYGQNTEAFF. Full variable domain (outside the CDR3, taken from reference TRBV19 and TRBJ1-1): DGGITQSPKYLFRKEGQNVTLSCEQNLNHDAMYWYRQDPGQGLRLIYYSQIVNDFQKGDIAEGYSVSREKKESFPLTVTSAQKNPTAFYLCASTYGQNTEAFFGQGTRLTVV.

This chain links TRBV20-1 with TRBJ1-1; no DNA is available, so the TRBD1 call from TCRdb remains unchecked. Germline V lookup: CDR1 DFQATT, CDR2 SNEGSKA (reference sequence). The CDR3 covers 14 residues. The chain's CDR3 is CSASQDRGYTEAFF.

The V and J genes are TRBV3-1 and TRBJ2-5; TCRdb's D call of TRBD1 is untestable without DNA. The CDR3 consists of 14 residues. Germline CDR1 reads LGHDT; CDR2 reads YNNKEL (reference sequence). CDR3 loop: CASSHWTVQETQYF.

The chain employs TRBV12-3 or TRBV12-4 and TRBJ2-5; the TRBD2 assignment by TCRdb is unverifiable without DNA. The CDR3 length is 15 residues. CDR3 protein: CASSLVLAFEETQYF.

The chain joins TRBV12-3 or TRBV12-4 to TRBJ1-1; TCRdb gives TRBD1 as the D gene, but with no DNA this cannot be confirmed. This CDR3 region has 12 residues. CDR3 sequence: CASSAGDTEAFF.

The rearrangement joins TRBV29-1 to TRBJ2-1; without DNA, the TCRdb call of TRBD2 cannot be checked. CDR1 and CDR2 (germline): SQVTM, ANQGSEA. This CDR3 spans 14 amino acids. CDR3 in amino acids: CSVDAGVGYNEQFF.

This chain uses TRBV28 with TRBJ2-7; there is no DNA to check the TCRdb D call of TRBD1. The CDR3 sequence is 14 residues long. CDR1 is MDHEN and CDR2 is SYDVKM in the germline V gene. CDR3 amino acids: CASSLQGNDYEQYF.

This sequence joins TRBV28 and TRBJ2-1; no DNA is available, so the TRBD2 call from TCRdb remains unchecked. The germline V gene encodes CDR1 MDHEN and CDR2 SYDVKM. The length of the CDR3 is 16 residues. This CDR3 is CASSLLLAGGINEQFF.

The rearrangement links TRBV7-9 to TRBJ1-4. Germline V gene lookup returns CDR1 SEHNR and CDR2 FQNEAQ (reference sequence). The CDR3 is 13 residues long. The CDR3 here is CASSKDQHEKLFF. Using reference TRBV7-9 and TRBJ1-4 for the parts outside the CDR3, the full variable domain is DTGVSQNPRHKITKRGQNVTFRCDPISEHNRLYWYRQTLGQGPEFLTYFQNEAQLEKSRLLSDRFSAERPKGSFSTLEIQRTEQGDSAMYLCASSKDQHEKLFFGSGTQLSVL.